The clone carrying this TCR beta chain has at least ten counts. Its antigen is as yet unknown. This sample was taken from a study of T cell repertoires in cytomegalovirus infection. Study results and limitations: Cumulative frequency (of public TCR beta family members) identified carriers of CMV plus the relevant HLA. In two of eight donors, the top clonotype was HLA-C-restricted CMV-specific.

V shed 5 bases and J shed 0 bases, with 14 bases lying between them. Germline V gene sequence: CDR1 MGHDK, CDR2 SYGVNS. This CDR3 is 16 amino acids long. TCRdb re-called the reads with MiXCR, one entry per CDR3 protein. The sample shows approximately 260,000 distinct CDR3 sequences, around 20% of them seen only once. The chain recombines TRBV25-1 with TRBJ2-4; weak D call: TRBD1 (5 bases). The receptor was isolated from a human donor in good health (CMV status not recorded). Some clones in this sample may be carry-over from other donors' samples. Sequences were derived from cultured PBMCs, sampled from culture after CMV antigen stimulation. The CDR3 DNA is TGTGCCAGCAGTCCCCAGGGTACCCTAGCCAAAAACATTCAGTACTTC. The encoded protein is CASSPQGTLAKNIQYF.